A single sample gave rise to the 17 T cell receptor beta chains below, sequenced in a study of early T cells in non-severe SARS-CoV-2 infection. TCRdb fed the 5' RACE reads into MiXCR, producing one record per CDR3 protein. The sample carries nearly 80,000 distinct CDR3 sequences, roughly 13% recorded once. Material for sequencing was whole blood. The receptors shown here come from an adult who was a healthcare worker with PCR-confirmed SARS-CoV-2 infection or an uninfected control (not recorded which).

This clonotype was seen ten or more times. The chain couples TRBV29-1 to TRBJ1-6; D might be TRBD1 (5 bases). Trimming took off 3 bases at V and 3 bases at J, with 12 bases between the two ends. The CDR3 runs to 15 residues. Germline-derived CDR1 and CDR2 are SQVTM and ANQGSEA. The CDR3 DNA reads as TGCAGCGTTGAGCAGGGCAGCTACTATAATTCACCCCTCCACTTT. Its protein product is CSVEQGSYYNSPLHF.

The table lists this clonotype with a few counts. This chain uses TRBV29-1 with TRBJ2-2; unclear D gene. Trimming cost V 7 bases and J 7 bases, with 10 bases left between them. Germline CDR1 SQVTM, CDR2 ANQGSEA. The CDR3 length is 11 residues. The CDR3 nucleotides read TGCAGCGGAAGGAGTAACGGGGAGCTGTTTTTT. Amino acids: CSGRSNGELFF.

Details on this clonotype: The junction departs from germline at one end; a sequencing error may be responsible. The J gene is TRBJ2-3, the V gene TRBV19; TRBD1 or TRBD2 may be the D gene (5 bases each). CDR1 is LNHDA, CDR2 SQIVND, per germline (reference sequence). CDR3 length equals 15 residues. As DNA, the CDR3 is TGTGCCAGTAGTAGGGACCAATCCGCCACAGATTCGCAGTATTTT. It yields the protein CASSRDQSATDSQYF.

In its sample, this clonotype was seen a few times. This rearrangement joins TRBV5-1 to TRBJ2-4; D is undetermined. V lost 0 bases to trimming and J lost 5 bases, with 9 bases between them. The CDR3 is made up of 14 amino acids. Germline CDR1 and CDR2: SGHRS and YFSETQ. The CDR3 protein is CASSLDYTENIQYF. DNA for the CDR3: TGCGCCAGCAGCTTGGATTACACGGAAAACATTCAGTACTTC.

This clonotype was counted between two and nine times. The J gene is TRBJ2-7, the V gene TRBV5-5, with D unclear. Trimming shortened V by 6 bases and J by 1 base, and 11 bases separated the two germline ends. From germline, CDR1 is SGHKS and CDR2 YYEKEE (reference sequence). CDR3 length: 13 residues. The CDR3 sequence: CASTMTGSYEQYF. DNA of the CDR3: TGTGCCAGCACCATGACTGGGTCCTACGAGCAGTACTTC.

The V gene is TRBV7-9, the J gene TRBJ1-5; D is unresolved. V was pared by 3 bases and J by 4 bases, with 7 bases between. From germline, CDR1 is SEHNR and CDR2 FQNEAQ (reference sequence). The CDR3 has 13 amino acids. CDR3 sequence (DNA): TGTGCCAGCAGCTTCACCGGTAATCAGCCCCAGCATTTT. Protein sequence: CASSFTGNQPQHF.

V and J are TRBV6-2 or TRBV6-3 and TRBJ2-7; the D gene is possibly TRBD1 (5 bases). The CDR3 runs to 14 residues. Trimming shortened V by 6 bases and J by 7 bases, and 19 bases separated the two germline ends. Germline V CDR1 and CDR2: MNHEY, SVGEGT. This CDR3 is CASSLPQTRQEQYF. CDR3 nucleotide sequence: TGTGCCAGCAGCCTCCCGCAAACGCGACAGGAGCAGTACTTC.

The chain is built from TRBV6-5 and TRBJ2-1; TRBD2 matches 7 bases. Germline V gene sequence: CDR1 MNHEY, CDR2 SVGAGI. The CDR3 consists of 16 residues. With V trimmed by 9 bases and J by 2 bases, 13 bases remained unmatched. The CDR3 DNA sequence: TGTGCCAGTTCATGGAGCGGGACGGGGACCTACAATGAGCAGTTCTTC. It is translated as CASSWSGTGTYNEQFF.

The chain uses TRBV7-6 and TRBJ2-7; no clear D. CDR1 and CDR2 (germline): SGHVS, FNYEAQ. This CDR3 is 14 amino acids long. V lost 1 base and J lost 6, with 13 bases in between. The chain's CDR3 is CASSLVLSSVEQYF. For the CDR3, the DNA is TGTGCCAGCAGCTTAGTCCTTAGCAGTGTCGAGCAGTACTTC.

This clonotype has more than one count but fewer than ten. This chain joins TRBV2 and TRBJ2-7, with TRBD2 matching 10 bases. This CDR3 comprises 15 residues. CDR1 is SNHLY, CDR2 FYNNEI, per germline. With 6 bases clipped from V and 0 bases from J, the junction kept 5 bases outside the gene matches. CDR3 sequence reads: CASRTSGSRSYEQYF. CDR3 nucleotide sequence: TGTGCCAGCAGGACTAGCGGGTCCCGCTCCTACGAGCAGTACTTC.

The chain recombines TRBV20-1 with TRBJ1-2; maybe TRBD1 (6 bases). This CDR3 comprises 14 residues. Trimming shortened V by 0 bases and J by 4 bases, and 12 bases separated the two germline ends. The germline gives CDR1 DFQATT, CDR2 SNEGSKA (reference sequence). Here the CDR3 DNA reads TGCAGTGCTAGAGATAGCAGGGGAGTCTATGGCTACACCTTC. Amino acid sequence: CSARDSRGVYGYTF.

On this clonotype itself: This may come from a read error, since a much larger clone is one base off. CDR3 bases: TGTGTCAGCAGCCCAGACAGCTGGAACACCGGGGAGCTGTTTTTT. As protein: CVSSPDSWNTGELFF. The V and J genes are TRBV7-9 and TRBJ2-2, with D tentatively TRBD1 (5 bases). Germline-derived CDR1 and CDR2 are SEHNR and FQNEAQ (reference sequence). The CDR3 has 15 amino acids. The whole variable domain, filled in from reference TRBV7-9 and TRBJ2-2, reads DTGVSQNPRHKITKRGQNVTFRCDPISEHNRLYWYRQTLGQGPEFLTYFQNEAQLEKSRLLSDRFSAERPKGSFSTLEIQRTEQGDSAMYLCVSSPDSWNTGELFFGEGSRLTVL.

This clonotype was counted between two and nine times. The chain is built from TRBV4-2 and TRBJ1-5; TRBD1 might be the D (6 bases). The CDR3 has 15 residues. Trimming stripped 0 bases from V and 0 bases from J, with 6 bases between. The germline V gene encodes CDR1 LGHNA and CDR2 YNFKEQ. CDR3 nucleotide sequence: TGTGCCAGCAGCCAAGACAGGGGTAGCAATCAGCCCCAGCATTTT. Translated, it gives CASSQDRGSNQPQHF.

This clonotype was seen repeatedly, ten times or more. V is TRBV28 and J is TRBJ2-1; D gene ambiguous. The CDR3 consists of 14 residues. V lost 5 bases and J 2 bases, leaving 10 bases between the germline ends. Germline V gene sequence: CDR1 MDHEN, CDR2 SYDVKM. CDR3 protein: CASSLEGAYNEQFF. The CDR3 nucleotides are TGTGCCAGCAGTCTCGAAGGAGCCTACAATGAGCAGTTCTTC.

In this sample, this clonotype turned up many times. The J gene is TRBJ2-7, the V gene TRBV7-6, with a tentative D call TRBD1 (6 bases). The CDR3 is made up of 13 amino acids. Per germline, CDR1 SGHVS and CDR2 FNYEAQ. Deletions cut 4 bases from V and 0 bases from J, with 7 bases between. The CDR3 loop is CASSYRASYEQYF. CDR3 nucleotide sequence: TGTGCCAGCAGCTACAGGGCCTCCTACGAGCAGTACTTC.

This clonotype has ten or more counts. The gene calls are TRBV7-2 and TRBJ1-1; TRBD1 agrees at 7 bases. CDR3 length: 12 residues. Germline CDR1 and CDR2: SGHTA and FQGNSA. The V gene end was trimmed by 5 bases and the J gene end by 4 bases; junction bases not matched to a gene: 1. The CDR3 region has the DNA TGTGCCAGCAGCAGACAGGGCACTGAAGCTTTCTTT. Its translation: CASSRQGTEAFF.

This clonotype came up a few times. The chain employs TRBV14 and TRBJ2-1; D unresolved. The CDR3 consists of 15 residues. Deletions cut 4 bases from V and 0 bases from J, with 10 bases between. Germline lookup yields CDR1 SGHDN and CDR2 FVKESK. The CDR3 bases are TGTGCCAGCAGCCCTACATGGAGCTCCTACAATGAGCAGTTCTTC. It specifies CASSPTWSSYNEQFF.